Listed below are T cell receptor beta chains from one sample, sequenced in a study of shared clonotypes between healthy human individuals. The table came from immunoSEQ multiplex PCR; TCRdb's copy has only in-frame clones and leaves some out. The data show 2 million to 2.5 million clones, roughly 93% seen once. The sequencing input was naive CD4+ T cells from PBMCs. The receptor source for this set is a man aged 18 to 30 in good health. Some clones in this sample may be carry-over from other donors' samples. Both conserved end residues are part of each CDR3. The order of the fields is CDR3 protein, CDR3 DNA, clone size, D gene, J gene, V gene. A D gene is named only where the DNA matches it firmly. The size of a clone is reported for some rows only, either as once, few or many, or as a class for expanded clones.

cdr3_aa: CASSLPGQTHSTDTQYF
cdr3_nt: TGCGCCAGCAGCTTGCCCGGACAGACTCATAGCACAGATACGCAGTATTTT
clone_size: once
d_call: NA
j_call: TRBJ2-3
v_call: TRBV5-1

cdr3_aa: CASGPGTISSGNTIYF
cdr3_nt: TGCGCCAGCGGTCCCGGGACGATCAGCTCTGGAAACACCATATATTTT
clone_size: NA
d_call: NA
j_call: TRBJ1-3
v_call: TRBV5-1

cdr3_aa: CASSNRRAGAANTEAFF
cdr3_nt: TGTGCCAGCAGCAACAGGCGAGCGGGGGCCGCGAACACTGAAGCTTTCTTT
clone_size: NA
d_call: NA
j_call: TRBJ1-1
v_call: TRBV21-1

cdr3_aa: CASSPTSGLYNEQFF
cdr3_nt: TGCGCCAGCAGCCCGACTAGCGGTCTATACAATGAGCAGTTCTTC
clone_size: NA
d_call: TRBD2
j_call: TRBJ2-1
v_call: TRBV5-1

cdr3_aa: CASSQDLSVVTDTQYF
cdr3_nt: TGTGCCAGCAGCCAAGATCTGAGCGTGGTCACAGATACGCAGTATTTT
clone_size: NA
d_call: NA
j_call: TRBJ2-3
v_call: TRBV4-2

cdr3_aa: CASSLRRSSGGLSSYNEQFF
cdr3_nt: TGTGCCAGCAGCCTTAGAAGGTCTAGCGGGGGGCTTAGCTCCTACAATGAGCAGTTCTTC
clone_size: NA
d_call: TRBD2
j_call: TRBJ2-1
v_call: TRBV9

cdr3_aa: CASSDSCLAGETQYF
cdr3_nt: TGTGCCAGCAGTGACTCGTGTCTAGCTGGGGAGACCCAGTACTTC
clone_size: NA
d_call: NA
j_call: TRBJ2-5
v_call: TRBV6-4

cdr3_aa: CASSPLGDNEKLFF
cdr3_nt: TGTGCCAGCTCACCACTTGGAGATAATGAAAAACTGTTTTTT
clone_size: NA
d_call: NA
j_call: TRBJ1-4
v_call: TRBV18

cdr3_aa: CASSLGRPYSGNTIYF
cdr3_nt: TGTGCCAGCAGTTTAGGGCGACCCTACTCTGGAAACACCATATATTTT
clone_size: NA
d_call: NA
j_call: TRBJ1-3
v_call: TRBV28

cdr3_aa: CASEGLNEQYF
cdr3_nt: TGTGCCAGTGAAGGGCTGAACGAGCAGTACTTC
clone_size: NA
d_call: NA
j_call: TRBJ2-7
v_call: TRBV19

cdr3_aa: CATGQGEGSAQHF
cdr3_nt: TGTGCCACCGGTCAGGGGGAAGGTAGCGCCCAGCATTTT
clone_size: NA
d_call: TRBD1
j_call: TRBJ1-5
v_call: TRBV15

cdr3_aa: CASSFRDAGRADTQYF
cdr3_nt: TGTGCCAGCAGCTTTCGGGACGCGGGCCGGGCAGATACGCAGTATTTT
clone_size: NA
d_call: NA
j_call: TRBJ2-3
v_call: TRBV5-4

cdr3_aa: CASSPGGTYGYTF
cdr3_nt: TGTGCCAGCAGCCCCGGGGGGACCTATGGCTACACCTTC
clone_size: NA
d_call: NA
j_call: TRBJ1-2
v_call: TRBV28

cdr3_aa: CASSLVVPINEQFF
cdr3_nt: TGTGCCAGCAGTTTGGTCGTCCCTATCAATGAGCAGTTCTTC
clone_size: NA
d_call: NA
j_call: TRBJ2-1
v_call: TRBV28

cdr3_aa: CAISESMFTGELFF
cdr3_nt: TGTGCCATCAGTGAGTCGATGTTCACCGGGGAGCTGTTTTTT
clone_size: NA
d_call: NA
j_call: TRBJ2-2
v_call: TRBV6-1

cdr3_aa: CASSLDRESYGYTF
cdr3_nt: TGTGCCAGCAGCTTAGACAGGGAAAGCTATGGCTACACCTTC
clone_size: once
d_call: NA
j_call: TRBJ1-2
v_call: TRBV7-2

cdr3_aa: CASSQDQMMPRTQYF
cdr3_nt: TGTGCCAGCAGCCAAGATCAGATGATGCCAAGGACCCAGTACTTC
clone_size: NA
d_call: NA
j_call: TRBJ2-5
v_call: TRBV4-2

cdr3_aa: CASSRLAGYNEQFF
cdr3_nt: TGCGCCAGCAGCCGACTAGCGGGATACAATGAGCAGTTCTTC
clone_size: NA
d_call: TRBD2
j_call: TRBJ2-1
v_call: TRBV4-1

cdr3_aa: CASRDGPRDTGELFF
cdr3_nt: TGTGCCAGTAGGGACGGACCCCGCGACACCGGGGAGCTGTTTTTT
clone_size: NA
d_call: NA
j_call: TRBJ2-2
v_call: TRBV19

cdr3_aa: CAIPGRSIRPQHF
cdr3_nt: TGTGCCATCCCGGGCCGGTCAATTCGGCCCCAGCATTTT
clone_size: NA
d_call: NA
j_call: TRBJ1-5
v_call: TRBV28

cdr3_aa: CAITPSGRVADTQYF
cdr3_nt: TGTGCCATCACCCCTAGCGGGAGAGTAGCAGATACGCAGTATTTT
clone_size: NA
d_call: TRBD2
j_call: TRBJ2-3
v_call: TRBV10-3

cdr3_aa: CASSIGRSEKLFF
cdr3_nt: TGTGCCAGTAGTATTGGTCGGTCAGAAAAACTGTTTTTT
clone_size: NA
d_call: NA
j_call: TRBJ1-4
v_call: TRBV19

cdr3_aa: CASSQDMRAGGYTF
cdr3_nt: TGTGCCAGCAGCCAAGATATGAGGGCGGGAGGCTACACCTTC
clone_size: NA
d_call: NA
j_call: TRBJ1-2
v_call: TRBV14

cdr3_aa: CASSRQGLADYEQYF
cdr3_nt: TGCGCCAGCAGTCGCCAGGGACTAGCGGATTACGAGCAGTACTTC
clone_size: NA
d_call: TRBD2
j_call: TRBJ2-7
v_call: TRBV4-1

cdr3_aa: CASSLSVRGVSYEQYF
cdr3_nt: TGTGCCAGCAGTTTATCCGTACGTGGCGTGTCCTACGAGCAGTACTTC
clone_size: NA
d_call: NA
j_call: TRBJ2-7
v_call: TRBV28

cdr3_aa: CASSLVGADYGYTF
cdr3_nt: TGTGCCAGCAGCTTAGTCGGCGCGGACTATGGCTACACCTTC
clone_size: once
d_call: NA
j_call: TRBJ1-2
v_call: TRBV7-2

cdr3_aa: CASSPGGAGGTDTQYF
cdr3_nt: TGCGCCAGCAGCCCAGGAGGGGCGGGAGGCACAGATACGCAGTATTTT
clone_size: NA
d_call: TRBD2
j_call: TRBJ2-3
v_call: TRBV10-1

cdr3_aa: CSALRETQYF
cdr3_nt: TGCAGTGCTTTACGTGAGACCCAGTACTTC
clone_size: NA
d_call: NA
j_call: TRBJ2-5
v_call: TRBV20-1

cdr3_aa: CAWSPDLNEKLFF
cdr3_nt: TGTGCCTGGAGTCCCGACCTTAATGAAAAACTGTTTTTT
clone_size: NA
d_call: NA
j_call: TRBJ1-4
v_call: TRBV30

cdr3_aa: CASSRLAGAGNEQFF
cdr3_nt: TGTGCCAGCAGCCGACTAGCGGGAGCAGGTAATGAGCAGTTCTTC
clone_size: NA
d_call: TRBD2
j_call: TRBJ2-1
v_call: TRBV2

cdr3_aa: CASSPQGWSEAFF
cdr3_nt: TGTGCCAGCAGTCCCCAGGGGTGGAGTGAAGCTTTCTTT
clone_size: few
d_call: NA
j_call: TRBJ1-1
v_call: TRBV6-1

cdr3_aa: CASSYERGGSPYF
cdr3_nt: TGTGCCAGCAGTTACGAGAGGGGGGGAAGTCCGTACTTC
clone_size: NA
d_call: NA
j_call: TRBJ2-7
v_call: TRBV6-5

cdr3_aa: CASSSGLAGSYEQYF
cdr3_nt: TGTGCCAGCAGTTCCGGACTAGCGGGGTCGTACGAGCAGTACTTC
clone_size: NA
d_call: TRBD2
j_call: TRBJ2-7
v_call: TRBV6-5

cdr3_aa: CASSLGVPTNTGELFF
cdr3_nt: TGTGCCAGCAGCTTAGGAGTACCGACGAACACCGGGGAGCTGTTTTTT
clone_size: NA
d_call: NA
j_call: TRBJ2-2
v_call: TRBV11-2

cdr3_aa: CASSVGVGNGYTF
cdr3_nt: TGTGCCAGCAGCGTAGGTGTTGGGAATGGCTACACCTTC
clone_size: NA
d_call: NA
j_call: TRBJ1-2
v_call: TRBV9

cdr3_aa: CATSQRLERGQGEQYF
cdr3_nt: TGTGCCACCAGCCAGAGGCTAGAACGGGGACAGGGCGAGCAGTACTTC
clone_size: NA
d_call: TRBD1
j_call: TRBJ2-7
v_call: TRBV15

cdr3_aa: CASTHITGERADTEAFF
cdr3_nt: TGTGCCAGCACCCACATCACAGGGGAGAGAGCGGACACTGAAGCTTTCTTT
clone_size: few
d_call: TRBD1
j_call: TRBJ1-1
v_call: TRBV28

cdr3_aa: CASNPTGYSTDTQYF
cdr3_nt: TGCGCCAGCAACCCCACCGGCTATAGCACAGATACGCAGTATTTT
clone_size: NA
d_call: NA
j_call: TRBJ2-3
v_call: TRBV5-1

cdr3_aa: CATSSGRDSYGYTF
cdr3_nt: TGTGCCACCAGCAGCGGCCGGGACAGCTATGGCTACACCTTC
clone_size: NA
d_call: TRBD1
j_call: TRBJ1-2
v_call: TRBV15

cdr3_aa: CASSRQGVYGYTF
cdr3_nt: TGTGCCAGCAGCCGGCAGGGGGTCTATGGCTACACCTTC
clone_size: NA
d_call: TRBD1
j_call: TRBJ1-2
v_call: TRBV28

cdr3_aa: CASSQTDTGTKLFF
cdr3_nt: TGTGCCAGCAGCCAAACGGACACCGGGACAAAACTGTTTTTT
clone_size: NA
d_call: NA
j_call: TRBJ1-4
v_call: TRBV5-8

cdr3_aa: CASTRRQGFGEAFF
cdr3_nt: TGTGCCAGCACAAGACGACAGGGGTTCGGGGAAGCTTTCTTT
clone_size: NA
d_call: TRBD1
j_call: TRBJ1-1
v_call: TRBV6-5

cdr3_aa: CASSFVIGTGKQPQHF
cdr3_nt: TGTGCCAGCAGTTTCGTCATTGGGACAGGGAAACAGCCCCAGCATTTT
clone_size: NA
d_call: TRBD1
j_call: TRBJ1-5
v_call: TRBV28

cdr3_aa: CASSYRGLGEKLFF
cdr3_nt: TGTGCCAGCAGTTACAGGGGGTTAGGTGAAAAACTGTTTTTT
clone_size: once
d_call: TRBD1
j_call: TRBJ1-4
v_call: TRBV5-6

cdr3_aa: CASSSTLAGLNTGELFF
cdr3_nt: TGCGCCAGCAGCTCGACCTTAGCGGGGTTAAACACCGGGGAGCTGTTTTTT
clone_size: NA
d_call: TRBD2
j_call: TRBJ2-2
v_call: TRBV5-1

cdr3_aa: CASSLRLAGGTGELFF
cdr3_nt: TGTGCCAGCAGCTTACGACTAGCGGGCGGCACCGGGGAGCTGTTTTTT
clone_size: NA
d_call: TRBD2
j_call: TRBJ2-2
v_call: TRBV7-3

cdr3_aa: CASSSGAGGNQPQHF
cdr3_nt: TGCGCCAGCAGTTCGGGGGCCGGTGGCAATCAGCCCCAGCATTTT
clone_size: once
d_call: NA
j_call: TRBJ1-5
v_call: TRBV4-1

cdr3_aa: CSVGTPQETQYF
cdr3_nt: TGCAGCGTTGGGACACCACAAGAGACCCAGTACTTC
clone_size: NA
d_call: NA
j_call: TRBJ2-5
v_call: TRBV29-1

cdr3_aa: CASSGRNPGRGIYNEQFF
cdr3_nt: TGTGCCAGCAGTGGAAGGAACCCGGGACGGGGGATCTACAATGAGCAGTTCTTC
clone_size: NA
d_call: NA
j_call: TRBJ2-1
v_call: TRBV6-1

cdr3_aa: CASSVGSSERTDTQYF
cdr3_nt: TGTGCCAGCAGCGTAGGGTCGAGCGAACGCACAGATACGCAGTATTTT
clone_size: once
d_call: NA
j_call: TRBJ2-3
v_call: TRBV9

cdr3_aa: CASSQEFVGQGGDTQYF
cdr3_nt: TGCGCCAGCAGCCAAGAGTTTGTGGGACAGGGGGGAGATACGCAGTATTTT
clone_size: once
d_call: TRBD1
j_call: TRBJ2-3
v_call: TRBV4-3

cdr3_aa: CASSDGWGGPDTQYF
cdr3_nt: TGTGCCAGCAGCGACGGTTGGGGGGGCCCAGATACGCAGTATTTT
clone_size: NA
d_call: NA
j_call: TRBJ2-3
v_call: TRBV9